One T cell receptor (beta chain) is described in this entry. These data originate in a study of blood T cell repertoires in COVID-19. Study information: There were acute and convalescent COVID-19 samples, and they came from the United States, Italy and Spain. Sources were T cells, B-cell-depleted T cells, or PBMCs; the material itself was cDNA or gDNA.

As processed by the authors: Amplification of reference gene primers was used by the study to estimate nucleated cell counts. The assay was immunoSEQ multiplex PCR, and TCRdb's table has in-frame clones only and misses some. V and J calls and clone size are given by that table; D and trimming were obtained from the DNA. Of 120,000 to 150,000 clones in the sample, 60% to 85% were seen once. The CDR3 runs to 12 residues. The V end lost 5 bases, the J end lost 2 bases, and 5 bases lay between the germline ends. Germline loops: CDR1 LNHDA, CDR2 SQIVND (reference sequence). V and J are TRBV19 and TRBJ2-3, with D unresolved. Sequenced input: peripheral blood. The sequence derives from a man aged 45-65 years with acute or convalescent COVID-19. CDR3 protein: CASSYPTDTQYF. CDR3 DNA sequence: TGTGCCAGTAGTTATCCCACAGATACGCAGTATTTT.